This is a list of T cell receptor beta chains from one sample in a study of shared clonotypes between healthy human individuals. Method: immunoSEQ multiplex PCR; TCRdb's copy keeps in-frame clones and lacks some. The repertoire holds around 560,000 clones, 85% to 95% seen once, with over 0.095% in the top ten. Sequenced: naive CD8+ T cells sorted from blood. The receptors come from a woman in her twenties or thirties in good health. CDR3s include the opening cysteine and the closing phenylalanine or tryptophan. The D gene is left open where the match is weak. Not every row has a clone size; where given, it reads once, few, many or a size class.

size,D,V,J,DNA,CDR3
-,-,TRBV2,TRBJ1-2,TGTGCCAGCAGTGTATTAGCGGGGGCAAGTAACTATGGCTACACCTTC,CASSVLAGASNYGYTF
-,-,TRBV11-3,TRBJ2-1,TGTGCCAGCAGCAACAGCTTTACGCCTTCCTACAATGAGCAGTTCTTC,CASSNSFTPSYNEQFF
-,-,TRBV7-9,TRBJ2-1,TGTGCCAGCAGCGCATGGGTGGGGGCAAACAATGAGCAGTTCTTC,CASSAWVGANNEQFF
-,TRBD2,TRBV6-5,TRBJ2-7,TGTGCCAGCAGTTACACTAGCGGGACGGAACAGTACTTC,CASSYTSGTEQYF
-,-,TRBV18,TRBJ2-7,TGTGCCAGCTCACCACTTCTTAGGGAAGATTCCTACGAGCAGTACTTC,CASSPLLREDSYEQYF
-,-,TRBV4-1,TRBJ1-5,TGCGCCAGCAGCCACGGAGCCAAGGTGGGCAATCAGCCCCAGCATTTT,CASSHGAKVGNQPQHF
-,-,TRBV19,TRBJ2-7,TGTGCCAGTAGTATAGGGGGCAGGGACGGGGACGAGCAGTACTTC,CASSIGGRDGDEQYF
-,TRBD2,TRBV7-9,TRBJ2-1,TGTGCCAGCAGCTTAGCGGGGGTGGGGACTAGCGGGAGTAATGAGCAGTTCTTC,CASSLAGVGTSGSNEQFF
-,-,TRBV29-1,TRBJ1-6,TGCAGCGTTGTCCGTGCCGTCCCCTATAATTCACCCCTCCACTTT,CSVVRAVPYNSPLHF
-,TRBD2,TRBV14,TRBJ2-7,TGTGCCAGCAGCCAATCGACTGCGGGAGTCTACGAGCAGTACTTC,CASSQSTAGVYEQYF
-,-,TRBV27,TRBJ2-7,TGTGCCAGCAGTTTGGGGGGCGGACCCTACGAGCAGTACTTC,CASSLGGGPYEQYF
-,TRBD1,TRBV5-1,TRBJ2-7,TGCGCCAGCCGGGGACAGACTGGCTACGAGCAGTACTTC,CASRGQTGYEQYF
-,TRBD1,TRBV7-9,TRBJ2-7,TGTGCCAGCAGCCCCCCGGGACAGGGGGCTTGGGAGCAGTACTTC,CASSPPGQGAWEQYF
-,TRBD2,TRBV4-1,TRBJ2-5,TGCGCCAGCAGCCCAGTTCGGGGGGACGAGACCCAGTACTTC,CASSPVRGDETQYF
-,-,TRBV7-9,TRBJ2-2,TGTGCCAGCAGCTTCGGGATTCCAGGGGAGCTGTTTTTT,CASSFGIPGELFF
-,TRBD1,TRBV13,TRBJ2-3,TGTGCCAGCAGCCCCCGACAGGGGTGGGACACAGATACGCAGTATTTT,CASSPRQGWDTDTQYF
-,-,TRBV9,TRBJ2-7,TGTGCCAGCAGCGTAGAGGGTTCGACCTACGAGCAGTACTTC,CASSVEGSTYEQYF
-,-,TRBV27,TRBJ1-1,TGTGCCAGCAGTTTATCTATGAACACTGAAGCTTTCTTT,CASSLSMNTEAFF
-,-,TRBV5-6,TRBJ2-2,TGTGCCAGCAGCTTGGGGGGTAGGAACACCGGGGAGCTGTTTTTT,CASSLGGRNTGELFF
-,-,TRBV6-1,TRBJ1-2,TGTGCCAGCAGATGGGACGTCCACCAACAGGGTAGCTACACCTTC,CASRWDVHQQGSYTF
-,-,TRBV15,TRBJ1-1,TGTGCCACCAGCACCGGACAGAAGAACACTGAAGCTTTCTTT,CATSTGQKNTEAFF
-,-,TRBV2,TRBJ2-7,TGTGCCATCAGGGGTGAACCATTCGGCTACGAGCAGTACTTC,CAIRGEPFGYEQYF
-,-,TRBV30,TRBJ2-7,TGTGCCTGGAGGCAGGTCGGCTACGAGCAGTACTTC,CAWRQVGYEQYF
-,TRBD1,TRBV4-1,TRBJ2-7,TGCGCCAGCAGCCAAGAAGGGACAGGGGGCTACGAGCAGTACTTC,CASSQEGTGGYEQYF
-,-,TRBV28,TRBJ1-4,TGTGCCAGCAGTTCGCCTACAGGGCAGAATGAAAAACTGTTTTTT,CASSSPTGQNEKLFF
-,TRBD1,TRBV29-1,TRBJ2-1,TGCAGCGTTAAGGACAGGGACTACAATGAGCAGTTCTTC,CSVKDRDYNEQFF
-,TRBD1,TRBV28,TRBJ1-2,TGTGCCAGCAGCTTGGGACAGGAGGGTTTGTACTATGGCTACACCTTC,CASSLGQEGLYYGYTF
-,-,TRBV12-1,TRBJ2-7,TGTGCCAGCACCCCGGGACTAGCGGGAGGGCCTTGGACCTACGAGCAGTACTTC,CASTPGLAGGPWTYEQYF
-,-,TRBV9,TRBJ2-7,TGTGCCAGCAGCGTCGGTGGCGGAGGAGCCTACGAGCAGTACTTC,CASSVGGGGAYEQYF
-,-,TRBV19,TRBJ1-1,TGTGCCAGTAGCAAAACAGGACCGAACACTGAAGCTTTCTTT,CASSKTGPNTEAFF
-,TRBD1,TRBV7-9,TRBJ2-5,TGTGCCAGCAGCTTAACCCTGGGACAGAAAGAGACCCAGTACTTC,CASSLTLGQKETQYF
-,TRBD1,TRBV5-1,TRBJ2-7,TGCGCCAGCAGCTTGGGGACAGGGGGCAGCTACGAGCAGTACTTC,CASSLGTGGSYEQYF
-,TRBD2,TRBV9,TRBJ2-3,TGTGCCAGCAGCTTAACCAAGAGCGGGAGAGGCACAGATACGCAGTATTTT,CASSLTKSGRGTDTQYF
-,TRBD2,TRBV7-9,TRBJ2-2,TGTGCCAGCAGCTCCTATAGCGGGAGTATGCGGAGCGGGGAGCTGTTTTTT,CASSSYSGSMRSGELFF
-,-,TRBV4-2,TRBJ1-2,TGTGCCAGCAGCCAAGAAGCCCGGGGAGGGTATGGCTACACCTTC,CASSQEARGGYGYTF
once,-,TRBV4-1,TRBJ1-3,TGCGCCAGCAGCCAAGTCAGGGCGGGTAGTGGAAACACCATATATTTT,CASSQVRAGSGNTIYF
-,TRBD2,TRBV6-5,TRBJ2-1,TGTGCCAGCACCCGGACTAGCGGAAGTACGGATGAGCAGTTCTTC,CASTRTSGSTDEQFF
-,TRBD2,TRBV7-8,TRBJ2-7,TGTGCCAGCAGCATCGGACTAGCGCCACACTACGAGCAGTACTTC,CASSIGLAPHYEQYF
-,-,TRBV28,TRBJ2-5,TGTGCCAGCAGTTTTGTAGGAGGGGGCCGTCAAGAGACCCAGTACTTC,CASSFVGGGRQETQYF
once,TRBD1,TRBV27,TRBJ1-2,TGTGCCAGCAGTTCAGGGGGCGGTGGGTATGGCTACACCTTC,CASSSGGGGYGYTF
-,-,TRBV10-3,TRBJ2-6,TGTGCCATCAGTGAGCTCTGGGCAGGACTAAGCTCTGGGGCCAACGTCCTGACTTTC,CAISELWAGLSSGANVLTF
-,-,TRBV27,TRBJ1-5,TGTGCCAGCAGAAAATTTGGTGGGCCGGACAGTCATCAGCCCCAGCATTTT,CASRKFGGPDSHQPQHF
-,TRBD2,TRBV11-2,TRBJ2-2,TGTGCCAGCAGCTCGAAGGCCAGCGGGATAACGAACACCGGGGAGCTGTTTTTT,CASSSKASGITNTGELFF
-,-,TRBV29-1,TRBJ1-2,TGCAGCGCGGGGCCCCAGGGGAACTATGGCTACACCTTC,CSAGPQGNYGYTF
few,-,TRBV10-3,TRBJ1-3,TGTGCCATCATGAGGGGCAATGGAAACACCATATATTTT,CAIMRGNGNTIYF
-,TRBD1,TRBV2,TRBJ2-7,TGTGCCATACCGACAGGGCCCTACGAGCAGTACTTC,CAIPTGPYEQYF